The present entry profiles one TCR beta chain with its context. The antigen is not known. Germline V gene sequence: CDR1 SGHVS, CDR2 FQNEAQ. CDR3 length: 13 residues. V lost 4 bases, J lost 6 bases, and 11 bases lay in between. The data belong to a study of post-analysis software for immune sequencing data. Overall study results and limits: Controls showed lower frequencies than patients for 4 or 5 TRBV segments, and TRBV5-6, TRBV5-1 and TRBV20-1 were among these.

Every TCR beta cDNA library bore unique molecular identifiers. TCRdb re-derived calls from the PCR reads in MiXCR, one entry per CDR3 protein. The sample has around 200,000 distinct CDR3 sequences; 29% are singletons. The chain combines TRBV7-8 with TRBJ2-3; D gene ambiguous. The source of this sequence is a girl aged 2 to 17 with multiple sclerosis. Sequencing was carried out using blood. CDR3 in amino acids: CASSSRFSDTQYF. The CDR3 DNA is TGTGCCAGCAGCTCTCGGTTTTCGGATACGCAGTATTTT.